These T cell receptor beta chains were read from a single sample in a study of blood T cell repertoires in COVID-19. Sequenced by immunoSEQ multiplex PCR; TCRdb stores in-frame clones only, minus some. Altogether roughly 250,000 clones are present, 88% being singletons, with the ten largest covering approximately 4.3%. The sample comprised peripheral blood. The receptors originated from a man between 60 and 75 years old who had recovered from COVID-19. Each CDR3 is given with its conserved first and last residue. The D gene is left open where the match is weak. Expanded clones are given a class, and other clones once, few, many or no size at all.

TRBV3-1/TRBV3-2,NA,TRBJ1-5,NA,CASSQARLWGGSQPQHF
TRBV2,NA,TRBJ2-5,NA,CASSPRDSVGTETRYF
TRBV7-2,NA,TRBJ2-3,NA,CASSSRRTSTDTQYF
TRBV5-6,once,TRBJ2-5,TRBD2,CASSLIRWLAENQETQYF
TRBV4-2,once,TRBJ2-3,TRBD2,CASSKAGGPVDTQYF
TRBV10-2,NA,TRBJ1-6,TRBD1,CASRGTGNSPLHF
TRBV5-6,NA,TRBJ2-2,NA,CASSRGTGELFF
TRBV18,NA,TRBJ1-2,NA,CASSPTARSPANYGYTF
TRBV7-3,NA,TRBJ2-5,NA,CASSLRGPHGETQYF
TRBV5-4,NA,TRBJ1-4,NA,CASSGGNEKLFF
TRBV6-5,NA,TRBJ1-1,TRBD1,CASRSGTGTEAFF